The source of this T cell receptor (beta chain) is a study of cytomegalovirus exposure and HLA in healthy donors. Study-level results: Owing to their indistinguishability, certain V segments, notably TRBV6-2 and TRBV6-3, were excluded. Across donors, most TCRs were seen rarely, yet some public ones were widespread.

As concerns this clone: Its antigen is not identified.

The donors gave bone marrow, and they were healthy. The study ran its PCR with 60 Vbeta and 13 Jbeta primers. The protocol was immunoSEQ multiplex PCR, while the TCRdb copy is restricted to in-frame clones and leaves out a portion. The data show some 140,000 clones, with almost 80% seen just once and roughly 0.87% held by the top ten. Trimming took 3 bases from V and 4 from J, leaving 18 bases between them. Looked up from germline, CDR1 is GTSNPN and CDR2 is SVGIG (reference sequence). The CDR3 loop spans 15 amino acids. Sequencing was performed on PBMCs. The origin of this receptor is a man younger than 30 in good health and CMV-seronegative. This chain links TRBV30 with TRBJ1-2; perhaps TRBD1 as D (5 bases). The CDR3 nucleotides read TGTGCCTGGAGCGTAACCAAGACAGACCTCTATGGCTACACCTTC. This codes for CAWSVTKTDLYGYTF.